This entry concerns a single TCR beta chain. The data stem from a study of T cell changes during pregnancy in multiple sclerosis. The assay was immunoSEQ multiplex PCR, and TCRdb's table has in-frame clones only and misses some. The sample carries 70,000 to 80,000 clones, about 95% recorded once. The CDR3 consists of 18 residues. V lost 6 bases and J lost 5; bases outside the gene matches: 11. The germline V gene has CDR1 SGHVS and CDR2 FNYEAQ. The genes are TRBV7-6 and TRBJ2-2; the match to TRBD2 covers 14 bases. This clonotype was sampled from a female donor with multiple sclerosis, enrolled in a pregnancy study. This material consisted of peripheral blood, taken in the third trimester of pregnancy. CDR3 in DNA: TGTGCCAGCAGTCACATGGGACTAGCGGGGGCTTATACCGGGGAGCTGTTTTTT. Amino acids: CASSHMGLAGAYTGELFF. Using reference TRBV7-6 and TRBJ2-2 for the parts outside the CDR3, the full variable domain is GAGVSQSPRYKVTKRGQDVALRCDPISGHVSLYWYRQALGQGPEFLTYFNYEAQQDKSGLPNDRFSAERPEGSISTLTIQRTEQRDSAMYRCASSHMGLAGAYTGELFFGEGSRLTVL.